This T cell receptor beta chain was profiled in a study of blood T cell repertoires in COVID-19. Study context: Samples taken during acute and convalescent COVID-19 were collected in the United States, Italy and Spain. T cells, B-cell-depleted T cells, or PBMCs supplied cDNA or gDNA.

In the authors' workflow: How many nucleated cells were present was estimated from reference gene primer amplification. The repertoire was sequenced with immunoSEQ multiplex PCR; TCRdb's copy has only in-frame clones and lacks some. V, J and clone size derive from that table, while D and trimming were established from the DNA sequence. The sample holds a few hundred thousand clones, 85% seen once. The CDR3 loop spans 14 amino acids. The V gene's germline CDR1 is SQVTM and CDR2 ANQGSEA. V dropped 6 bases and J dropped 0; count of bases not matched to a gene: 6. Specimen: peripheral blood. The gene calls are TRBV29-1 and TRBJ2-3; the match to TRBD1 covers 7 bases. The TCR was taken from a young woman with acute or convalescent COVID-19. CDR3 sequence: CSVQRTGSTDTQYF. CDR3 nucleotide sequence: TGCAGCGTCCAACGGACAGGAAGCACAGATACGCAGTATTTT.